One sample yielded the 29 T cell receptor beta chains listed below, sequenced in a study of blood T cell repertoires in COVID-19. Profiling relied on immunoSEQ multiplex PCR, and the TCRdb table lists in-frame clones only, not all of them. The data contain 150,000 to 200,000 clones, about 82% of them singletons. The sample was peripheral blood. These receptors came from a woman aged 25 to 39 with acute or convalescent COVID-19.

CDR3 sequence reads: CASSYSKGLKNIQYF. The CDR3 nucleotides are TGTGCCAGCAGTTACTCGAAAGGACTAAAAAACATTCAGTACTTC. The chain joins TRBV6-2 or TRBV6-3 to TRBJ2-4; a possible D gene is TRBD2 (6 bases). V lost 0 bases and J 4 bases, leaving 10 bases between the germline ends. Germline lookup yields CDR1 MNHEY and CDR2 SVGEGT. The CDR3 runs 15 residues.

The gene calls are TRBV11-2 and TRBJ1-2, with D unresolved. The CDR3 consists of 13 residues. Deletions cut 6 bases from V and 7 bases from J, with 15 bases between. Germline V CDR1 and CDR2: SGHAT, FQNNGV. Here the CDR3 DNA reads TGTGCCAGCAGTACCGGGAACTTCGCTGGCTACACCTTC. Translated: CASSTGNFAGYTF.

The rearrangement joins TRBV16 to TRBJ2-7, with 7 positions matching TRBD1. The germline V gene encodes CDR1 KGHSY and CDR2 FQNENV. This CDR3 is built from 13 residues. J was trimmed by 5 bases and V by 3 bases; bases with no gene match: 4. CDR3 nucleotides: TGTGCCAGCAGCCAGACAGGGACGGACGAGCAGTACTTC. It is translated as CASSQTGTDEQYF.

This clone was observed a few times. The rearrangement joins TRBV7-3 to TRBJ2-3, with D tentatively TRBD1 (5 bases). The germline CDR1 and CDR2 sequences are SGHTA and FQGTGA. The CDR3 is 14 amino acids. V was shortened by 2 bases and J by 6 bases, with 12 bases between the two germline ends. The CDR3 sequence: CASSLSPGRDTQYF. CDR3 bases: TGTGCCAGCAGCTTATCGCCAGGGCGGGATACGCAGTATTTT.

The chain has TRBV9 and TRBJ2-1, with TRBD2 matching 7 bases. CDR3 size: 15 residues. Germline CDR1 and CDR2: SGDLS and YYNGEE. V was pared by 6 bases and J by 2 bases, with 8 bases of the junction left unmatched. DNA for the CDR3: TGTGCCAGCAATCTAGGAAGCGGGACCTACAATGAGCAGTTCTTC. As protein: CASNLGSGTYNEQFF.

The chain is built from TRBV5-1 and TRBJ2-7; the D gene is possibly TRBD2 (6 bases). The CDR3 runs to 15 residues. CDR1 is SGHRS and CDR2 is YFSETQ in the germline V gene. V lost 4 bases and J lost 2, with 16 bases in between. DNA of the CDR3: TGCGCCAGCAGCCCCCGAGCTGGGGGGACCTACGAGCAGTACTTC. This encodes CASSPRAGGTYEQYF.

J is TRBJ1-3 and V is TRBV6-4; D call uncertain. CDR3 length equals 16 residues. V was trimmed by 0 bases and J by 0 bases, leaving 9 bases between them. Germline loops: CDR1 MRHNA, CDR2 SNTAGT. The CDR3 is CASSDSPGYSGNTIYF. For the CDR3, the DNA is TGTGCCAGCAGTGACTCCCCCGGGTACTCTGGAAACACCATATATTTT.

The chain employs TRBV3-1 (or the pseudogene TRBV3-2) and TRBJ2-2; 12 bases line up with TRBD2. With V trimmed by 6 bases and J by 7 bases, 6 bases remained unmatched. The germline gives CDR1 LGHDT, CDR2 YNNKEL (reference sequence). The CDR3 contains 15 residues. For the CDR3, the DNA is TGTGCCAGCAGTCCCGGACTAGCGGGAAACGGGGAGCTGTTTTTT. This encodes CASSPGLAGNGELFF.

This chain uses TRBV5-1 with TRBJ1-1; D is unresolved. CDR3 size: 15 residues. CDR1 and CDR2 from the germline V gene are SGHRS and YFSETQ. Trimming stripped 5 bases from V and 0 bases from J, with 14 bases between. In nucleotides, the CDR3 is TGCGCCAGCAGGTCCCTCAACTTTTTGAACACTGAAGCTTTCTTT. This encodes CASRSLNFLNTEAFF.

The genes are TRBV5-1 and TRBJ2-7, with TRBD1 identical over 12 bases. Trimming at V came to 4 bases and at J to 2 bases, leaving 10 bases not matched to a gene. This CDR3 comprises 17 residues. CDR1 and CDR2 (germline): SGHRS, YFSETQ. CDR3 residues: CASSTGQGAVVTYEQYF. As DNA, the CDR3 is TGCGCCAGCAGCACGGGACAGGGGGCCGTCGTAACCTACGAGCAGTACTTC.

The chain is built from TRBV9 and TRBJ1-3; 9 bases line up with TRBD1. Germline CDR1 and CDR2: SGDLS and YYNGEE. V trimming: 2 bases; J trimming: 7 bases; junction bases outside the gene matches: 4. The CDR3 has 14 residues. The CDR3 spells CASSVRGTGNTIYF. CDR3 sequence (DNA): TGTGCCAGCAGCGTCAGGGGGACAGGGAACACCATATATTTT.

V is TRBV29-1 and J is TRBJ1-2, with D tentatively TRBD1 (5 bases). CDR3 length equals 13 residues. CDR1 and CDR2 from the germline V gene are SQVTM and ANQGSEA. Trimming pared 4 bases from V and 5 bases from J, leaving 14 bases between. This CDR3 reads CSVVDRARYGYTF. Written as DNA, the CDR3 is TGCAGCGTTGTTGACAGAGCTAGGTATGGCTACACCTTC.

Here the CDR3 reads CASSHDSGVKGTQYF. The CDR3, as DNA: TGTGCCAGCAGCCACGACTCAGGGGTTAAGGGGACCCAGTACTTC. This sequence joins TRBV2 and TRBJ2-5; D might be TRBD1 (6 bases). Germline assignment: CDR1 SNHLY and CDR2 FYNNEI. This CDR3 is built from 15 residues. Trimming took 6 bases from V and 7 from J, leaving 21 bases between them.

This chain uses TRBV7-9 with TRBJ1-2, with 8 bases matching TRBD1. The junction had 2 bases not matched to a gene; V was cut back by 4 bases and J by 4 bases. The germline V gene encodes CDR1 SEHNR and CDR2 FQNEAQ (reference sequence). The CDR3 has 13 residues. For the CDR3, the DNA is TGTGCCAGCAGCTCAACAGGGGGCTATGGCTACACCTTC. Protein product: CASSSTGGYGYTF.

The V gene is TRBV25-1, the J gene TRBJ1-1, with D unresolved. The V and J ends lost 3 bases and 0 bases respectively, with 8 bases between them. The germline V gene has CDR1 MGHDK and CDR2 SYGVNS. The CDR3 consists of 14 residues. CDR3 sequence (DNA): TGTGCCAGCAGTGAGGGCCAAGTGAACACTGAAGCTTTCTTT. Amino acids: CASSEGQVNTEAFF.

The genes are TRBV27 and TRBJ2-1; tentatively, D is TRBD2 (6 bases). This CDR3 contains 13 residues. The germline V gene has CDR1 MNHEY and CDR2 SMNVEV (reference sequence). V was cut by 5 bases and J by 12 bases, with 17 bases left in between. The DNA for the CDR3 is TGTGCCAGCAGTACCTCTAAGCGGGTCATGCAGTTCTTC. Residues: CASSTSKRVMQFF.

This clone has a handful of counts. V usage is TRBV2 and J usage is TRBJ2-5; tentatively, D is TRBD1 (5 bases). Trimming took off 4 bases at V and 4 bases at J, with 13 bases between the two ends. The CDR3 is 14 residues long. Germline V gene lookup returns CDR1 SNHLY and CDR2 FYNNEI. CDR3 in amino acids: CASSVGTRAETQYF. As DNA, the CDR3 is TGTGCCAGCAGTGTGGGCACCAGGGCAGAGACCCAGTACTTC. The complete variable domain, with remaining parts taken from reference TRBV2 and TRBJ2-5, reads EPEVTQTPSHQVTQMGQEVILRCVPISNHLYFYWYRQILGQKVEFLVSFYNNEISEKSEIFDDQFSVERPDGSNFTLKIRSTKLEDSAMYFCASSVGTRAETQYFGPGTRLLVL.

This chain links TRBV3-1 (or the pseudogene TRBV3-2) with TRBJ2-1; the D gene is possibly TRBD2 (5 bases). Trimming pared 0 bases from V and 0 bases from J, leaving 12 bases between. Germline V gene lookup returns CDR1 LGHDT and CDR2 YNNKEL (reference sequence). The CDR3 length is 17 residues. CDR3 residues: CASSQDERLSSYNEQFF. The CDR3 nucleotides read TGTGCCAGCAGCCAAGATGAGCGGCTAAGCTCCTACAATGAGCAGTTCTTC.

The chain joins TRBV4-1 to TRBJ2-1, with 11 bases fitting TRBD1. Germline CDR1 reads MGHRA; CDR2 reads YSYEKL. There are 20 residues in the CDR3. V gave up 0 bases and J gave up 0 bases; unmatched junction bases: 10. CDR3 sequence (DNA): TGCGCCAGCAGCCAAGATCTAGGACAGGGGGCCGTGAGCTCCTACAATGAGCAGTTCTTC. This sequence encodes CASSQDLGQGAVSSYNEQFF.

Regarding this clone: A junction end diverges from the germline sequence, so it may reflect a read error. The chain recombines TRBV27 with TRBJ2-7; the D is unclear. The CDR3 has 14 residues. CDR1 and CDR2 from the germline V gene are MNHEY and SMNVEV (reference sequence). In DNA form, the CDR3 reads TGTGCCAGCAAGGAGCATAACGTGGCCTACAAGCAGTACTTC. This sequence encodes CASKEHNVAYKQYF.

This chain's CDR3 is CASSYNLAGGDEQFF. In nucleotides, the CDR3 is TGTGCCAGCAGTTACAACCTAGCGGGGGGGGATGAGCAGTTCTTC. This chain links TRBV6-2 or TRBV6-3 with TRBJ2-1; 12 bases match TRBD2. This CDR3 is 15 amino acids long. Germline CDR1 is MNHEY and CDR2 is SVGEGT. The V and J ends lost 2 bases and 8 bases, in that order; junction bases with no gene match: 4.

This clone was seen more than once but under ten times. This rearrangement joins TRBV5-1 to TRBJ1-1; unclear D gene. CDR3 length: 14 residues. V was pared by 0 bases and J by 4 bases, with 10 bases between. Germline-derived CDR1 and CDR2 are SGHRS and YFSETQ. The CDR3 sequence is CASSLDTVPTEAFF. The CDR3 coding sequence is TGCGCCAGCAGCTTGGATACAGTCCCCACTGAAGCTTTCTTT.

The chain is built from TRBV5-6 and TRBJ2-2, with D possibly matching TRBD1 (6 bases). The CDR3 spans 14 residues. CDR1 and CDR2 (germline): SGHDT, YYEEEE. V was shortened by 4 bases and J by 4 bases, with 11 bases between the two germline ends. This CDR3 reads CASSETGSTGELFF. DNA of the CDR3: TGTGCCAGCAGCGAAACAGGGTCCACCGGGGAGCTGTTTTTT.

The chain couples TRBV9 to TRBJ2-2; D might be TRBD2 (6 bases). V was pared by 5 bases and J by 2 bases, with 7 bases between. This CDR3 contains 13 residues. Germline CDR1 reads SGDLS; CDR2 reads YYNGEE. The CDR3 protein is CASRGLNTGELFF. In DNA form, the CDR3 reads TGTGCCAGCAGGGGACTTAACACCGGGGAGCTGTTTTTT.

This clone has a handful of counts. This rearrangement joins TRBV28 to TRBJ1-2; TRBD1 is a possible D gene (6 bases). The CDR3 runs 13 residues. Trimming took off 5 bases at V and 10 bases at J, with 17 bases between the two ends. Germline lookup yields CDR1 MDHEN and CDR2 SYDVKM. The CDR3 spells CASSPDDRLLYTF. CDR3 DNA sequence: TGTGCCAGCAGTCCGGACGACAGGCTCCTCTACACCTTC.

The gene calls are TRBV23-1 and TRBJ1-1; a weak D match, TRBD1 (5 bases). TRBV23-1 carries the ORF label, with uncertain function. Deletions cut 0 bases from V and 7 bases from J, with 12 bases between. This CDR3 region has 14 residues. DNA for the CDR3: TGCGCCAGCAGTCAATCGATACCCAGGGTTGAAGCTTTCTTT. It is translated as CASSQSIPRVEAFF.

A remark on this clone: The sample carries other DNA sequences with the same CDR3. The chain links TRBV28 to TRBJ1-1; 9 nucleotides match TRBD1. Trimming at V came to 4 bases and at J to 2 bases, leaving 2 bases not matched to a gene. Germline V lookup: CDR1 MDHEN, CDR2 SYDVKM. The CDR3 runs to 14 residues. CDR3 in amino acids: CASSSGQGNTEAFF. The CDR3 nucleotides read TGTGCCAGCAGTTCGGGACAGGGTAACACTGAAGCTTTCTTT.

This chain links TRBV19 with TRBJ1-1; D is unclear. Germline values: CDR1 LNHDA, CDR2 SQIVND (reference sequence). The germline V and J ends were trimmed by 2 bases and 1 base, with 11 bases remaining between them. CDR3 size: 15 residues. Here the CDR3 DNA reads TGTGCCAGTAGTATAAGGGAGGCAGAGAACACTGAAGCTTTCTTT. It codes for CASSIREAENTEAFF.

The rearrangement uses TRBV11-2 and TRBJ1-4, with a tentative D call TRBD1 (6 bases). The germline gives CDR1 SGHAT, CDR2 FQNNGV. Trimming pared 5 bases from V and 10 bases from J, leaving 20 bases between. The CDR3 is made up of 15 amino acids. The CDR3 nucleotides read TGTGCCAGCAGCCCGCTTCAGGGGAGAGTTGCAAAACTGTTTTTT. Amino acid sequence: CASSPLQGRVAKLFF.